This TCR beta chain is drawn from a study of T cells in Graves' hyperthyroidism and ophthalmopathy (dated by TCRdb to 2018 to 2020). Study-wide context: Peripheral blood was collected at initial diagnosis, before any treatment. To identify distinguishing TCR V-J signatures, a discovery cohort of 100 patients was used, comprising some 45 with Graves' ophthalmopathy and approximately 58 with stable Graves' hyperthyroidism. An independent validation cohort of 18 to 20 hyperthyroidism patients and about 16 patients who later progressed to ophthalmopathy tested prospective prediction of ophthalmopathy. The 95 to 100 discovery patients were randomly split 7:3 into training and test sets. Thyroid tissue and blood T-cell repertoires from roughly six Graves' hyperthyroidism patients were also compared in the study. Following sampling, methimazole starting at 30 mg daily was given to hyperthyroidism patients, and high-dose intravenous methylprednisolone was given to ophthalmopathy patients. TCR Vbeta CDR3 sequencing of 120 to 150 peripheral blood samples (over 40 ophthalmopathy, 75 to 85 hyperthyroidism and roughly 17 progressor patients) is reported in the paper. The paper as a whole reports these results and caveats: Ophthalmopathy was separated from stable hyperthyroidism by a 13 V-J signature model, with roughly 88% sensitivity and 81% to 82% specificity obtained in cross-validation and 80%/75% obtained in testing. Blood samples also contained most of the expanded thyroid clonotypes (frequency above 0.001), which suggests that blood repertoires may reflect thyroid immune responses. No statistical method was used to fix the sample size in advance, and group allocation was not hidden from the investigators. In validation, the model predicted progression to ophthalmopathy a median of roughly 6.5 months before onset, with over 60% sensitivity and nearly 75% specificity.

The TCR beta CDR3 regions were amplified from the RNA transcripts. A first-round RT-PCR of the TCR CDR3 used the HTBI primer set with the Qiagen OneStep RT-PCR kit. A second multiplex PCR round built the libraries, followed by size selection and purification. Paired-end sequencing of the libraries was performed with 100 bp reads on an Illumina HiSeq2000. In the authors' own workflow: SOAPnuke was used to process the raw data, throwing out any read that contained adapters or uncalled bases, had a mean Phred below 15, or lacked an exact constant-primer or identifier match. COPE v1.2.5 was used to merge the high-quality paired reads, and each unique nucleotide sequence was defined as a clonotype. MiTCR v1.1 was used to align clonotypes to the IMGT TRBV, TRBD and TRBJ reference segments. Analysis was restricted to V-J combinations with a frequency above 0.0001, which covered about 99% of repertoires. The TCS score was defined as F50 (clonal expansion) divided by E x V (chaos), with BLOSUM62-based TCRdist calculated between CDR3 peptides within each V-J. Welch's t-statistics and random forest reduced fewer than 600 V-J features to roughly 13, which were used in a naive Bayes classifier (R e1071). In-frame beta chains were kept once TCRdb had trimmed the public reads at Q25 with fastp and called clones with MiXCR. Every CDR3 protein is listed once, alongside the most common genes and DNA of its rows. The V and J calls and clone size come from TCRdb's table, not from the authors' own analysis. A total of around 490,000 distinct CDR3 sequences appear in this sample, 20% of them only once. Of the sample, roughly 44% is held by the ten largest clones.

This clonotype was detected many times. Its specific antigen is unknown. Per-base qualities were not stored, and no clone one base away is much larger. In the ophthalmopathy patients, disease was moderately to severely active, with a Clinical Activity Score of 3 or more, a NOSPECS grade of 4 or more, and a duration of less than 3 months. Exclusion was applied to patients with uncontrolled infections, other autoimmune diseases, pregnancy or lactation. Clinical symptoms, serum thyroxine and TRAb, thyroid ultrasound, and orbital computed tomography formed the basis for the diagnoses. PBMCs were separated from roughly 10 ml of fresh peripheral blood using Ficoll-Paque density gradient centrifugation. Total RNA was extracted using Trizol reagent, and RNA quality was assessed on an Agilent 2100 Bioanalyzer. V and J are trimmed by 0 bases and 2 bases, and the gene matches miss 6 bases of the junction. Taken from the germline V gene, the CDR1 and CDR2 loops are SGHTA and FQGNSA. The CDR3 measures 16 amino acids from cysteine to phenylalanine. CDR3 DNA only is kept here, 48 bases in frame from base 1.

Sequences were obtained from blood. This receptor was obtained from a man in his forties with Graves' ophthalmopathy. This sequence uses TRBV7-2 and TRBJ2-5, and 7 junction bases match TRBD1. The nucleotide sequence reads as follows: TGTGCCAGCAGCTTAGCGCGTGGGACAGCACAAGAGACCCAGTACTTC. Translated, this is CASSLARGTAQETQYF.